The clone carrying this T cell receptor (beta chain) has ten or more counts. This sample was taken from a study of neurological immune-mediated disorders. Using its own MiXCR run on the 5' RACE reads, TCRdb lists one record per CDR3 protein. The repertoire holds some 35,000 distinct CDR3 sequences, with more than 9% as singletons. V lost 0 bases and J 6 bases, leaving 15 bases between the germline ends. Germline V gene sequence: CDR1 SGHRS, CDR2 YFSETQ. CDR3 length: 15 amino acids. The sequence was obtained from a woman younger than 45 with HTLV-1-associated myelopathy (HAM/TSP). The V and J genes are TRBV5-1 and TRBJ1-1; tentative D call: TRBD1 (6 bases). Material for sequencing was CD4+ T cells from blood. This CDR3 is CASSLAGYRDPEAFF. In DNA form, the CDR3 reads TGCGCCAGCAGCTTGGCGGGGTACAGGGACCCTGAAGCTTTCTTT. Drawing the rest from reference TRBV5-1 and TRBJ1-1, the complete variable domain is KAGVTQTPRYLIKTRGQQVTLSCSPISGHRSVSWYQQTPGQGLQFLFEYFSETQRNKGNFPGRFSGRQFSNSRSEMNVSTLELGDSALYLCASSLAGYRDPEAFFGQGTRLTVV.